This TCR beta chain was profiled in a study of long-term antiretroviral therapy in people with HIV. Looking at the study overall: Collection of the earliest samples took place about a decade ahead of the 2015 immediate-ART recommendation. Regarding the study as a whole: Relative to transplant donor controls, diversity remained lower despite increasing after ART. Controls had broader CDR3 length ranges than HIV repertoires did. Clonal populations expanded prior to ART predominated within the repertoire at all time points.

About this clone: Its antigen remains unknown.

An immunoSEQ assay, version v3.0, was performed at survey level. Some clones are missing from TCRdb's copy, which holds only in-frame ones; the method was immunoSEQ multiplex PCR. The sample contains roughly 29,000 clones, approximately 95% of which appear only once. Sequences were derived from unsorted PBMCs, sampled 5.3 years after starting antiretroviral therapy. This receptor was taken from a man aged 50 to 60 with HIV.

The DNA for the CDR3 is TGCAGTGCTTCCGGGCAGTACTTC. Its protein product is CSASGQYF. The chain joins TRBV20-1 to TRBJ2-7; no firm D call. The germline V gene encodes CDR1 DFQATT and CDR2 SNEGSKA (reference sequence). With 5 bases removed from V and 9 bases from J, the gap between germline ends came to 5 bases. CDR3 length equals 8 residues.